The 27 T cell receptor beta chains given below trace back to one sample, sequenced in a study of regulatory T cells in long-lasting Graves disease. Time point denoted: newly diagnosed GD, antithyroid drugs for less than 3 months. RNA from PBMCs was the source of the TCR library. Construction of TCR beta libraries relied on iRepertoire HTBI primers and on Arm-PCR targeting CDR3 regions. TCRdb recomputed calls from the multiplex PCR reads with MiXCR, one row per CDR3 protein. The table records 250,000 or so distinct CDR3 sequences, 20% of them present only once. Material: peripheral blood mononuclear cells (PBMCs), obtained at new diagnosis, from a patient treated with antithyroid drugs. The origin of the receptors is a female donor with Graves disease.

This clonotype was counted many times. The chain has TRBV5-5 and TRBJ2-1, with TRBD1 matching over 11 bases. Trimming removed 3 bases from V and 7 bases from J; junction bases left unmatched: 6. CDR1 is SGHKS and CDR2 is YYEKEE in the germline V gene (reference sequence). The CDR3 is 15 residues long. The DNA for the CDR3 is TGTGCCAGCAGCTCGATACGGGACAGGGGGAATGAGCAGTTCTTC. It yields the protein CASSSIRDRGNEQFF. Combining the CDR3 with reference TRBV5-5 and TRBJ2-1 gives the whole variable domain DAGVTQSPTHLIKTRGQQVTLRCSPISGHKSVSWYQQVLGQGPQFIFQYYEKEERGRGNFPDRFSARQFPNYSSELNVNALLLGDSALYLCASSSIRDRGNEQFFGPGTRLTVL.

This chain uses TRBV4-3 with TRBJ1-5; no clear D. The CDR3 sequence is 15 residues long. CDR1 is LGHNA, CDR2 YSLEER, per germline. Trimming took 0 bases from V and 3 from J, leaving 9 bases between them. The CDR3 sequence: CASSQDAGSNQPQHF. In DNA, the CDR3 is TGCGCCAGCAGCCAAGATGCGGGGTCCAATCAGCCCCAGCATTTT.

The sample holds one count of this clonotype. V and J are TRBV7-2 and TRBJ2-3; unclear D gene. Judging by the DNA end, TRBJ2-7 fits better; the J call may be wrong. The germline gives CDR1 SGHTA, CDR2 FQGNSA. The length of the CDR3 is 14 residues. CDR3 amino acids: CASSLERVKYEQYF. Here the CDR3 DNA reads TGTGCCAGCAGCTTAGAACGGGTAAAGTACGAGCAGTACTTC.

The V gene is TRBV20-1, the J gene TRBJ2-2; TRBD2 agrees at 10 bases. V was pared by 1 base and J by 5 bases, with 10 bases of the junction left unmatched. CDR3 length: 17 residues. The germline gives CDR1 DFQATT, CDR2 SNEGSKA (reference sequence). Written as DNA, the CDR3 is TGCAGTGCTAGAGTTCTAGCGGGAGAGGCTGGGACCGGGGAGCTGTTTTTT. Protein product: CSARVLAGEAGTGELFF.

The chain employs TRBV7-2 and TRBJ1-1, with 7 bases fitting TRBD1. This CDR3 has 13 residues. In germline, CDR1 is SGHTA, CDR2 FQGNSA. V was pared by 0 bases and J by 10 bases, with 5 bases of the junction left unmatched. The CDR3 sequence: CASSLADRVRAFF. The CDR3, as DNA: TGTGCCAGCAGCTTAGCCGACAGGGTAAGAGCTTTCTTT.

This clonotype was seen many times. The chain recombines TRBV5-6 with TRBJ1-2, with unresolved D. Trimming left V 0 bases short and J 4 bases short, with 13 bases between. The CDR3 is made up of 15 amino acids. CDR1 SGHDT and CDR2 YYEEEE come from the germline V gene. CDR3 loop: CASSLDGGSGYGYTF. CDR3 in DNA: TGTGCCAGCAGCTTGGATGGAGGGAGCGGCTATGGCTACACCTTC.

This chain joins TRBV6-2 or TRBV6-3 and TRBJ1-1; no reliable D call. The germline V and J ends were trimmed by 7 bases and 0 bases, with 12 bases remaining between them. The germline V gene encodes CDR1 MNHEY and CDR2 SVGEGT. The CDR3 is 14 amino acids. The CDR3, as DNA: TGTGCCAGCAACAGAGGCGATCTGAACACTGAAGCTTTCTTT. Protein: CASNRGDLNTEAFF.

The chain has TRBV18 and TRBJ2-1, with TRBD1 identical over 10 bases. Looked up from germline, CDR1 is KGHSH and CDR2 is LQKENI. J gave up 7 bases and V 0 bases, and 6 bases lay outside the gene matches. CDR3 length: 16 residues. The CDR3 loop is CASSPPGTGEGNEQFF. The CDR3 DNA sequence: TGTGCCAGCTCACCACCCGGGACAGGGGAGGGGAATGAGCAGTTCTTC.

As for this clonotype: A single base separates this from a much larger clone, so it may be a read error. The chain links TRBV6-2 or TRBV6-3 to TRBJ1-5, with D perhaps matching TRBD1 (5 bases). Germline loops: CDR1 MNHEY, CDR2 SVGEGT. The CDR3 sequence is 16 residues long. Trimming left V 2 bases short and J 4 bases short, with 15 bases between. CDR3 region: CASSYPTQGGNQPQHF. CDR3 nucleotide sequence: TGTGCCAGCAGTTACCCGACCCAGGGAGGAAATCAGCCCCAGCATTTT.

This clonotype was recorded at least ten times. V is TRBV2 and J is TRBJ2-6, with 7 bases aligning to TRBD1. The CDR3 length is 15 residues. CDR1 SNHLY and CDR2 FYNNEI come from the germline V gene. V lost 5 bases and J lost 2; bases outside the gene matches: 3. The CDR3 region has the DNA TGTGCCAGCAGTCCCACAGGGGCTGGGGCCAACGTCCTGACTTTC. This codes for CASSPTGAGANVLTF.

This clonotype has a count of ten or more. The chain employs TRBV5-1 and TRBJ2-1; 9 bases fit TRBD2. The CDR3 loop spans 15 amino acids. Trimming removed 2 bases from V and 3 bases from J; junction bases left unmatched: 3. Germline CDR1 SGHRS, CDR2 YFSETQ. CDR3 sequence (DNA): TGCGCCAGCAGCTTTCGTAGCGGGGGCTACAATGAGCAGTTCTTC. As protein: CASSFRSGGYNEQFF.

This clonotype has ten or more counts. The chain combines TRBV7-2 with TRBJ1-2; 8 bases map to TRBD1. Germline CDR1 reads SGHTA; CDR2 reads FQGNSA. This CDR3 spans 16 amino acids. Trimming removed 1 base from V and 4 bases from J; junction bases left unmatched: 8. The CDR3 region has the DNA TGTGCCAGCAGCTTAGGGCGCAGGGGGCGATCCTATGGCTACACCTTC. It is translated as CASSLGRRGRSYGYTF.

The chain joins TRBV6-9 to TRBJ2-7; TRBD1 agrees at 7 bases. Trimming took 3 bases from V and 5 from J; bases not matched to a gene: 7. CDR3 size: 14 residues. The V gene's germline CDR1 is MNHGY and CDR2 SVAAGI. The CDR3 is CASSYSGGSHEQYF. CDR3 bases: TGTGCCAGCAGTTACTCAGGGGGATCCCACGAGCAGTACTTC.

This clonotype was observed at least ten times. V usage is TRBV6-1 and J usage is TRBJ2-7; D unclear. The germline CDR1 and CDR2 sequences are MNHNS and SASEGT. The length of the CDR3 is 14 residues. V was clipped by 7 bases and J by 0 bases, with 13 bases between them. CDR3 DNA: TGTGCCAGCAAAGCGCAGCAAAGCTCCTACGAGCAGTACTTC. Its protein is CASKAQQSSYEQYF.

This clonotype has ten or more counts. This rearrangement joins TRBV2 to TRBJ2-5; D is ambiguous. CDR1 and CDR2 from the germline V gene are SNHLY and FYNNEI. The CDR3 extends over 13 amino acids. V was pared by 6 bases and J by 7 bases, with 15 bases between. CDR3 amino acids: CASRPDSVGTQYF. CDR3 DNA sequence: TGTGCCAGCAGACCGGATTCTGTGGGGACCCAGTACTTC.

Of note for this clonotype: Lacking the conserved final phenylalanine or tryptophan, this CDR3 likely reflects a read error. The chain joins TRBV20-1 to TRBJ1-2; no clear D. This CDR3 comprises 12 residues. The germline V gene has CDR1 DFQATT and CDR2 SNEGSKA (reference sequence). V lost 1 base and J lost 3, with 6 bases in between. The DNA of the CDR3 is TGCAGTGCTAGAGTCCCGGACTATGGCTACACCTCC. Its translation: CSARVPDYGYTS.

This clonotype was observed at least ten times. The rearrangement joins TRBV20-1 to TRBJ2-1, with 7 bases that match TRBD1. This CDR3 contains 12 residues. Germline loops: CDR1 DFQATT, CDR2 SNEGSKA (reference sequence). V trimming: 1 base; J trimming: 9 bases; junction bases outside the gene matches: 3. The CDR3 DNA sequence: TGCAGTGCTAGAGGGGACAGTGTTGAGCAGTTCTTC. Residues: CSARGDSVEQFF.

In its sample, this clonotype was seen many times. CDR3 amino acids: CASSFREKLFF. CDR3 bases: TGTGCCAGCAGCTTCCGGGAAAAACTGTTTTTT. The chain recombines TRBV7-9 with TRBJ1-4; D not resolved. Germline values: CDR1 SEHNR, CDR2 FQNEAQ (reference sequence). The CDR3 totals 11 residues. The V end was cut by 3 bases, the J end by 8 bases, with 4 bases between. Supplemented by reference TRBV7-9 and TRBJ1-4, the full variable domain reads DTGVSQNPRHKITKRGQNVTFRCDPISEHNRLYWYRQTLGQGPEFLTYFQNEAQLEKSRLLSDRFSAERPKGSFSTLEIQRTEQGDSAMYLCASSFREKLFFGSGTQLSVL.

This clonotype was counted many times. One junction end does not reproduce the germline sequence, and a read error may be involved. This chain connects TRBV5-1 to TRBJ2-7; D possibly corresponds to TRBD1 (6 bases). This CDR3 has 12 residues. Per germline, CDR1 SGHRS and CDR2 YFSETQ. The CDR3 coding sequence is TGTGCCAGCAGCGACCCAGGCAGGGGGCAGTACTTC. Translated, it gives CASSDPGRGQYF.

This clonotype was seen ten or more times. The CDR3 loop reads CSARGQGSDTQYF. The CDR3 coding sequence is TGCAGTGCCCGGGGACAGGGCTCAGATACGCAGTATTTT. V and J are TRBV20-1 and TRBJ2-3, with 9 bases identical to TRBD1. The CDR3 consists of 13 residues. V was clipped by 6 bases and J by 4 bases; unmatched bases: 5. Germline CDR1 DFQATT, CDR2 SNEGSKA (reference sequence).

The chain carries TRBV5-6 and TRBJ2-4; D possibly corresponds to TRBD2 (5 bases). The V and J ends lost 5 bases and 6 bases respectively, with 15 bases between them. Germline V CDR1 and CDR2: SGHDT, YYEEEE. The CDR3 length is 14 residues. This CDR3 reads CASRLTGELNIQYF. The CDR3 DNA follows: TGTGCCAGCAGACTAACCGGGGAGTTAAACATTCAGTACTTC.

The chain joins TRBV19 to TRBJ2-7, with TRBD2 matching 10 bases. CDR1 and CDR2 from the germline V gene are LNHDA and SQIVND (reference sequence). This CDR3 comprises 15 residues. The J segment lost 6 bases and the V segment lost 1 base, leaving 6 bases of the junction unmatched. The CDR3 DNA reads as TGTGCCAGTAGTATAGGGCTAGCGGGAGTGTTCGAGCAGTACTTC. It encodes CASSIGLAGVFEQYF. The full variable domain, its missing parts supplied by reference TRBV19 and TRBJ2-7, is DGGITQSPKYLFRKEGQNVTLSCEQNLNHDAMYWYRQDPGQGLRLIYYSQIVNDFQKGDIAEGYSVSREKKESFPLTVTSAQKNPTAFYLCASSIGLAGVFEQYFGPGTRLTVT.

The chain carries TRBV18 and TRBJ1-1, with 7 bases that match TRBD1. V was pared by 8 bases and J by 5 bases, with 26 bases of the junction left unmatched. Germline-derived CDR1 and CDR2 are KGHSH and LQKENI. CDR3 length equals 19 residues. Here the CDR3 DNA reads TGTGCCAGCACAGCGACCACTACAGGGGTGGCCAACCGGGGAACTGAAGCTTTCTTT. Its translation is CASTATTTGVANRGTEAFF. Supplemented by reference TRBV18 and TRBJ1-1, the full variable domain reads NAGVMQNPRHLVRRRGQEARLRCSPMKGHSHVYWYRQLPEEGLKFMVYLQKENIIDESGMPKERFSAEFPKEGPSILRIQQVVRGDSAAYFCASTATTTGVANRGTEAFFGQGTRLTVV.

This clonotype was detected ten times or more. J is TRBJ2-2 and V is TRBV12-3 or TRBV12-4; D not resolved. The V gene lost 1 base and the J gene lost 5 bases, with 5 bases spanning the gap. The length of the CDR3 is 13 residues. CDR3 bases: TGTGCCAGCAGTTTAGGGCAGACCGGGGAGCTGTTTTTT. Its translation: CASSLGQTGELFF.

A note on this clonotype: A much bigger clone sits one base away, suggesting this may be a read error. V gene TRBV6-1 combines with J gene TRBJ1-6; D is uncertain. Germline values: CDR1 MNHNS, CDR2 SASEGT. The CDR3 is 12 amino acids. CDR3 sequence (DNA): TGTGCCAGCAGTGATCTTAATTCACCCCCCCACTTT. It is translated as CASSDLNSPPHF.

The chain links TRBV4-1 to TRBJ2-7; a weak D match, TRBD2 (6 bases). Trimming took off 0 bases at V and 6 bases at J, with 15 bases between the two ends. The CDR3 is 15 amino acids. The germline V gene encodes CDR1 MGHRA and CDR2 YSYEKL. The CDR3, as DNA: TGCGCCAGCAGCCAAGATCAAACCGCGGGGTTCGAGCAGTACTTC. It encodes CASSQDQTAGFEQYF.

The chain carries TRBV7-2 and TRBJ2-3; 8 bases line up with TRBD2. V lost 1 base, J lost 4 bases, and 7 bases stayed unmatched. From germline, CDR1 is SGHTA and CDR2 FQGNSA. The CDR3 contains 16 residues. CDR3 in amino acids: CASSLVSAGGPDTQYF. The CDR3, as DNA: TGTGCCAGCAGCTTAGTCTCCGCGGGGGGCCCAGATACGCAGTATTTT.